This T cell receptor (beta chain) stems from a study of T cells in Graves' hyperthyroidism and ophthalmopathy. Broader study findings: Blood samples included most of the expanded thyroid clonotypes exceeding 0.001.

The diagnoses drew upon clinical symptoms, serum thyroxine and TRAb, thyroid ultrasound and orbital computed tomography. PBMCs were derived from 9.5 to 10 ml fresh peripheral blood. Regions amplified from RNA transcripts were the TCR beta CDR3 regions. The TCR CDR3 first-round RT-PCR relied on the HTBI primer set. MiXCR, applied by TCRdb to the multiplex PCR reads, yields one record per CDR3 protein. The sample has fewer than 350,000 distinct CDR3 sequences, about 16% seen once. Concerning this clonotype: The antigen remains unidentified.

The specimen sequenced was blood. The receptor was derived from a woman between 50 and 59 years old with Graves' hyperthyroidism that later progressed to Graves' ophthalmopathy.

The CDR3 coding sequence is TGTGCCAGTAGTGTGGGGACCATTAAATCTCCTTATGGCTACACCTTC. Amino acids: CASSVGTIKSPYGYTF. The J gene is TRBJ1-2, the V gene TRBV19; perhaps TRBD1 as D (5 bases). CDR1 is LNHDA and CDR2 is SQIVND in the germline V gene (reference sequence). The V and J ends lost 5 bases and 5 bases respectively, with 21 bases between them. This CDR3 is 16 amino acids long.